A selection of T cell receptor beta chains follows, all from one sample in a study of T-cell reconstitution after alpha-beta-depleted transplantation in children. TCRdb used MiXCR to reprocess the PCR reads, holding one entry per CDR3 protein. The repertoire holds fewer than 550,000 distinct CDR3 sequences, with approximately 10% as singletons. This material consisted of PBMCs, mostly from graft donor cells, taken 180 days after TCRalphabeta/CD19-depleted stem cell transplant. Receptors originate from a female patient aged 2 to 10 who had a stem cell transplant for aplastic anemia, so the T cells may come from the graft donor. Each CDR3 is given with its conserved first and last residue. D genes are given only for firm matches. Only some rows state a clone size, as once, few, many or a class for expanded clones.

V	size	J	D	CDR3	DNA
TRBV5-1	-	TRBJ1-2	-	CASSLEEQGRNYGYTF	TGCGCCAGCAGCTTGGAGGAGCAGGGACGAAACTATGGCTACACCTTC
TRBV4-3	-	TRBJ2-1	TRBD2	CASSSSGRQYNEQFF	TGCGCCAGCAGCAGTAGCGGGAGACAGTACAATGAGCAGTTCTTC
TRBV12-3/TRBV12-4	-	TRBJ2-1	-	CASSLFRNNEQFF	TGTGCCAGCAGTTTATTCCGAAACAATGAGCAGTTCTTC
TRBV20-1	few	TRBJ2-2	TRBD2	CSAGVAGDTGELFF	TGCAGTGCTGGAGTAGCGGGAGACACCGGGGAGCTGTTTTTT
TRBV20-1	-	TRBJ1-1	-	CSASRDHPEAFF	TGCAGTGCTAGCCGGGACCACCCTGAAGCTTTCTTT
TRBV7-2	many	TRBJ2-1	TRBD2	CASSLVASGIYNEQFF	TGTGCCAGCAGTTTAGTAGCTAGCGGGATTTACAATGAGCAGTTCTTC
TRBV29-1	-	TRBJ1-1	-	CSVPRTYLNTEAFF	TGCAGCGTTCCCCGGACCTACTTGAACACTGAAGCTTTCTTT
TRBV12-3/TRBV12-4	few	TRBJ2-3	TRBD2	CASSLTTDRGSHTSGRAAGDTQYF	TGTGCCAGCAGTTTAACCACGGACAGGGGTTCTCATACTAGCGGGAGGGCCGCCGGCGATACGCAGTATTTT
TRBV2	-	TRBJ1-2	TRBD1	CASSRDRSYGYTF	TGTGCCAGCAGCCGGGACAGGAGCTATGGCTACACCTTC
TRBV29-1	-	TRBJ2-5	-	CSVEDYWGDKFQETQYF	TGCAGCGTTGAAGATTACTGGGGGGATAAGTTTCAAGAGACCCAGTACTTC
TRBV15	-	TRBJ2-7	-	CATSRGTDYEQYF	TGTGCCACCAGCAGGGGGACGGATTACGAGCAGTACTTC
TRBV27	few	TRBJ2-7	-	CASSLSSSSSHEQYF	TGTGCCAGCAGTTTATCGAGTTCTAGCTCACACGAGCAGTACTTC
TRBV7-8	-	TRBJ2-3	-	CASSPTSARPDTQYF	TGTGCCAGCAGCCCGACTTCAGCACGACCAGATACGCAGTATTTT
TRBV5-6	few	TRBJ2-3	-	CASSPLTGWPDTQYF	TGTGCCAGCAGCCCGCTGACTGGGTGGCCAGATACGCAGTATTTT
TRBV4-1	-	TRBJ2-1	TRBD2	CASSHHLAGGYNEQFF	TGCGCCAGCAGCCACCATCTAGCGGGAGGGTACAATGAGCAGTTCTTC
TRBV5-1	-	TRBJ2-1	TRBD2	CASSPGLAGKNEQFF	TGCGCCAGCAGCCCCGGACTAGCGGGAAAGAATGAGCAGTTCTTC
TRBV20-1	-	TRBJ2-4	-	CSAPRTLNIQYF	TGCAGTGCTCCCAGGACACTTAACATTCAGTACTTC
TRBV11-2	-	TRBJ2-5	-	CASRYREWLDQETQYF	TGTGCCAGCAGGTACAGGGAATGGCTGGACCAAGAGACCCAGTACTTC
TRBV5-1	many	TRBJ2-5	-	CASSTGTSGETQYF	TGCGCCAGCAGCACAGGGACTTCGGGAGAGACCCAGTACTTC
TRBV4-2	-	TRBJ1-5	-	CASSQEGSGEYQPQHF	TGTGCCAGCAGCCAAGAGGGTTCAGGGGAATATCAGCCCCAGCATTTT
TRBV6-1	-	TRBJ1-5	TRBD1	CASKLYVDYMRQGDQPQHF	TGTGCCAGCAAGCTTTATGTGGATTATATGCGACAGGGTGATCAGCCCCAGCATTTT
TRBV12-3/TRBV12-4	few	TRBJ1-2	TRBD1	CASSPYRGLYGYTF	TGTGCCAGCAGTCCTTACAGGGGTCTCTATGGCTACACCTTC
TRBV5-1	few	TRBJ1-5	-	CASSFTGMGNQPQHF	TGCGCCAGCAGCTTTACAGGGATGGGCAATCAGCCCCAGCATTTT
TRBV5-1	-	TRBJ2-1	TRBD2	CASSRLSGTSGSSYNEQFF	TGCGCCAGCAGCCGACTATCCGGGACTAGCGGGAGTTCCTACAATGAGCAGTTCTTC
TRBV6-2/TRBV6-3	-	TRBJ1-1	-	CASSIHNHTEAFF	TGTGCCAGCAGTATACACAACCACACTGAAGCTTTCTTT
TRBV6-2/TRBV6-3	-	TRBJ1-5	TRBD1	CASRDRDRGPDYGQPQHF	TGTGCCAGCAGAGACCGGGACAGGGGGCCGGATTATGGTCAGCCCCAGCATTTT
TRBV20-1	many	TRBJ2-1	TRBD2	CSARPGTSAYNEQFF	TGCAGTGCTAGACCTGGGACTAGCGCCTACAATGAGCAGTTCTTC
TRBV5-1	many	TRBJ2-2	-	CASSLTVGNTGELFF	TGCGCCAGCAGCTTGACGGTGGGGAACACCGGGGAGCTGTTTTTT
TRBV13	few	TRBJ2-2	TRBD2	CASSGLGGTGELFF	TGTGCCAGCAGCGGATTGGGGGGGACCGGGGAGCTGTTTTTT
TRBV3-1	-	TRBJ2-2	-	CASNFSAEGTSSPGELFF	TGTGCCAGCAACTTTAGCGCCGAGGGGACCAGTTCACCCGGGGAGCTGTTTTTT
TRBV2	many	TRBJ2-6	-	CASIGSQAGANVLTF	TGTGCCAGCATCGGTAGTCAGGCCGGGGCCAACGTCCTGACTTTC
TRBV5-1	few	TRBJ1-1	-	CASRLGVNTEAFF	TGCGCCAGCAGGTTGGGGGTGAACACTGAAGCTTTCTTT
TRBV5-5	few	TRBJ1-4	-	CASSSSGLGREKLFF	TGTGCCAGCAGCTCCTCGGGGCTCGGGAGAGAAAAACTGTTTTTT
TRBV12-3/TRBV12-4	-	TRBJ1-6	-	CASNTLGLSNSPLHF	TGTGCCAGCAACACCCTCGGGCTATCTAATTCACCCCTCCACTTT
TRBV7-9	few	TRBJ2-3	TRBD1	CASSLRDRSPDTQYF	TGTGCCAGCAGCCTCCGGGACAGGAGTCCAGATACGCAGTATTTT
TRBV6-1	-	TRBJ2-5	TRBD2	CASSERGASGVGETQYF	TGTGCCAGCAGTGAAAGAGGGGCTAGCGGGGTCGGAGAGACCCAGTACTTC
TRBV28	few	TRBJ1-3	-	CASITSGGNTIYF	TGTGCCAGCATCACCTCTGGCGGCAACACCATATATTTT
TRBV20-1	-	TRBJ2-4	-	CSAGGPPKNIQYF	TGCAGTGCTGGGGGGCCCCCCAAAAACATTCAGTACTTC
TRBV29-1	many	TRBJ2-2	-	CSVALGAVTGELFF	TGCAGCGTTGCCTTAGGAGCCGTCACCGGGGAGCTGTTTTTT
TRBV5-1	many	TRBJ2-7	-	CASSTTDSTYEQYF	TGCGCCAGCAGCACGACAGACTCAACCTACGAGCAGTACTTC
TRBV5-1	few	TRBJ2-2	-	CASSLRNPTGELFF	TGCGCCAGCAGCTTGCGAAACCCCACCGGGGAGCTGTTTTTT
TRBV4-3	-	TRBJ2-1	TRBD2	CASSQDRRLAGSNEQFF	TGCGCCAGCAGCCAAGATCGTAGGCTAGCGGGATCCAATGAGCAGTTCTTC
TRBV29-1	-	TRBJ2-1	-	CSVQNLYDRPDYNEQFF	TGCAGCGTTCAAAACCTTTACGACAGGCCAGATTACAATGAGCAGTTCTTC
TRBV5-1	many	TRBJ2-5	TRBD2	CASSEGGRETQYF	TGCGCCAGCAGCGAGGGAGGGCGAGAGACCCAGTACTTC
TRBV20-1	many	TRBJ2-5	TRBD2	CSARDRGSGRLAQYF	TGCAGTGCTAGAGATCGAGGGAGCGGGAGGTTAGCCCAGTACTTC